The entry below describes one T cell receptor beta chain. These data are taken from a study of blood T cell repertoires in COVID-19. Turning to the study itself: Acute-phase and convalescent COVID-19 samples originated in the United States, Italy and Spain.

Germline V gene lookup returns CDR1 MNHEY and CDR2 SMNVEV (reference sequence). This CDR3 spans 11 amino acids. The ends were cut back, 9 bases at V and 5 bases at J, with 8 bases in the middle. Original data processing: Reference gene primer amplification gave nucleated cell count estimates. The method was immunoSEQ multiplex PCR; TCRdb's version includes in-frame clones alone and lacks a portion of them. That table supplies the V and J calls and clone size; D and trimming were determined from the DNA. This table has roughly 69,000 clones, about 90% appearing once. This TCR was sampled from a man aged 45-65 years with active COVID-19. Input material: peripheral blood. The chain uses TRBV27 and TRBJ1-5, with D perhaps TRBD1 (6 bases). CDR3 DNA sequence: TGTGCCAGGAACAGGGATCAGCCCCAGCATTTT. It encodes CARNRDQPQHF.